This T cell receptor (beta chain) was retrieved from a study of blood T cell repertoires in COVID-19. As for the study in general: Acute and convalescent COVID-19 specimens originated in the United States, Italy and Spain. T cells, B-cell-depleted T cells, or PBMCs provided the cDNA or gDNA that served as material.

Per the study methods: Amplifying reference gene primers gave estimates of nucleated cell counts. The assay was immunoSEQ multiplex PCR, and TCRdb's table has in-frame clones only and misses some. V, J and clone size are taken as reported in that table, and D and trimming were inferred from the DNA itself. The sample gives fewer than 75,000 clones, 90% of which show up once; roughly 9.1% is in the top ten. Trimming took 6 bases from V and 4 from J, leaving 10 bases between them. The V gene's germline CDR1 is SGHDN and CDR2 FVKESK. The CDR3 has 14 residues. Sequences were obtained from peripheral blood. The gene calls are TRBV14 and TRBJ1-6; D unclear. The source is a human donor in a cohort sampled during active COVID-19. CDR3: CASRATFYNSPLHF. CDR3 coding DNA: TGTGCCAGCAGAGCAACCTTTTATAATTCACCCCTCCACTTT.